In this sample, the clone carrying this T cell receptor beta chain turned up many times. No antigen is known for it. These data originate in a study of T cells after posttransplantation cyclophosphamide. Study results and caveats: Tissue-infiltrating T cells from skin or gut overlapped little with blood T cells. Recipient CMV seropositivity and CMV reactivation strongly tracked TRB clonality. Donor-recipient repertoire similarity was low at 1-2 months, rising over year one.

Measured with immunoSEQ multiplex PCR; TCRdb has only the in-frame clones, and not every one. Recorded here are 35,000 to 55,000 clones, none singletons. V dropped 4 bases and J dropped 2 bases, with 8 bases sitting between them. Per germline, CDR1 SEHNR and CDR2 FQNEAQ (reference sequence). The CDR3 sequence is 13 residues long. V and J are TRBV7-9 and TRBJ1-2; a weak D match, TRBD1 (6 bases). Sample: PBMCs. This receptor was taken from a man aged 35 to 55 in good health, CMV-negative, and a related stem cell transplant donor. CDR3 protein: CASSSRGNYGYTF. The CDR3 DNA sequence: TGTGCCAGCAGCTCGAGGGGGAACTATGGCTACACCTTC.